The clone carrying this T cell receptor beta chain was picked up a small number of times. A junction end diverges from the germline sequence, so it may reflect a read error. Some clones are missing from TCRdb's copy, which holds only in-frame ones; the method was immunoSEQ multiplex PCR. The data contain around 18,000 clones, around 86% of them seen just once; the ten biggest clones take up 0.72%. The data derive from a study of T cells in narcolepsy. Germline values: CDR1 MNHEY, CDR2 SVGAGI. The CDR3 loop spans 14 amino acids. V usage is TRBV6-5 and J usage is TRBJ2-7, with D possibly TRBD2 on 5 matching bases. The sequence was collected from a human donor in good health. The specimen was memory (CD45RA-) CD4+ T cells from blood. CDR3 nucleotide sequence: TGTGCCAGCTGTTACGGTCACGGGGCCTACGAGCAGTACTTC. Protein: CASCYGHGAYEQYF.